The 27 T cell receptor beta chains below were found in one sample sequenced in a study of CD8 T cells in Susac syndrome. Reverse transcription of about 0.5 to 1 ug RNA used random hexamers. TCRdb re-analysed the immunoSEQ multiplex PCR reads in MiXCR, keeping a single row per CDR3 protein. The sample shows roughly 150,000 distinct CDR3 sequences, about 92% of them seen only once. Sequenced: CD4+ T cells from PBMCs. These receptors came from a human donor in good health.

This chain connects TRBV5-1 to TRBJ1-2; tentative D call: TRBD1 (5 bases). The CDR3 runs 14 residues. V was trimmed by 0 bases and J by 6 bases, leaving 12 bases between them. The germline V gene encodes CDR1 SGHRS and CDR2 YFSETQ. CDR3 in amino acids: CASSLDGTTDGYTF. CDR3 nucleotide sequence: TGCGCCAGCAGCTTGGACGGGACGACTGATGGCTACACCTTC.

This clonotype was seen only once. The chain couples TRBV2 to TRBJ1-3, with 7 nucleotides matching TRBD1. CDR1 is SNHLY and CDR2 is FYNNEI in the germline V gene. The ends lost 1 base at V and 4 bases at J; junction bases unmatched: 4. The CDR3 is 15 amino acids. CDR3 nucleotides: TGTGCCAGCAGTGAAGACTCAGGGGGAGGAAACACCATATATTTT. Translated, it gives CASSEDSGGGNTIYF.

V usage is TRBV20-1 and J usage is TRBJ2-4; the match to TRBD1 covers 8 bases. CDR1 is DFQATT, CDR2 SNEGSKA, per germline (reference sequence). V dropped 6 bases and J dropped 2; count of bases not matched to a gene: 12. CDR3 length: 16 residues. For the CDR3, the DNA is TGCAGTGCGCCGATGGACAGGGAAGCGACCAAAAACATTCAGTACTTC. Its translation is CSAPMDREATKNIQYF.

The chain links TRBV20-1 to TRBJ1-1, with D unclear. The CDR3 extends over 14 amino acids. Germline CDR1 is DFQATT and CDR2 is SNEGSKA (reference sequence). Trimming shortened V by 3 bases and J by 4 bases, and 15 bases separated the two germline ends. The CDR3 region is CSARKEAVGTEAFF. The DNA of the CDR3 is TGCAGTGCTAGGAAGGAGGCCGTGGGCACTGAAGCTTTCTTT.

The CDR3 here is CASSETQGADTQYF. The DNA of the CDR3 is TGTGCCAGCAGTGAAACCCAGGGGGCAGATACGCAGTATTTT. This chain joins TRBV6-1 and TRBJ2-3; TRBD1 matches at 7 bases. Unmatched junction bases numbered 3, after V lost 2 bases and J lost 4 bases. CDR1 and CDR2 from the germline V gene are MNHNS and SASEGT. CDR3 length: 14 residues.

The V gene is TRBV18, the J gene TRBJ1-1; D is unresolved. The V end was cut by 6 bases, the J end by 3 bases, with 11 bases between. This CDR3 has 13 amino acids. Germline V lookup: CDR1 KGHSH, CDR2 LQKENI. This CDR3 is CASSRTRDTEAFF. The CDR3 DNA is TGTGCCAGCTCGCGGACGAGGGACACTGAAGCTTTCTTT.

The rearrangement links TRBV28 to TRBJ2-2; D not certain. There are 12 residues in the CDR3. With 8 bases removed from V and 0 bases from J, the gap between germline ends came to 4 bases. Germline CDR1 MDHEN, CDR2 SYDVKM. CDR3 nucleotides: TGTGCCAGCCCGGCGAACACCGGGGAGCTGTTTTTT. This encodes CASPANTGELFF.

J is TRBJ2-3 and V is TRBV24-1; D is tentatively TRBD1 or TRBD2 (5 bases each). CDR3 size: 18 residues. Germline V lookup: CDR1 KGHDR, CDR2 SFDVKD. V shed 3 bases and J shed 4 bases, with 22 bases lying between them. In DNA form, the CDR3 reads TGTGCCACCAGTGATAAAAGGGGAAGGGTGGCTAGCCCAGATACGCAGTATTTT. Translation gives CATSDKRGRVASPDTQYF.

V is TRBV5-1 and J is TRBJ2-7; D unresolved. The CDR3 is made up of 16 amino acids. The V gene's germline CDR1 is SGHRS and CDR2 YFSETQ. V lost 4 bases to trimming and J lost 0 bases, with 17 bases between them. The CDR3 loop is CASSLTVGTFSYEQYF. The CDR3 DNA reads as TGCGCCAGCAGCCTAACAGTTGGTACGTTCTCCTACGAGCAGTACTTC.

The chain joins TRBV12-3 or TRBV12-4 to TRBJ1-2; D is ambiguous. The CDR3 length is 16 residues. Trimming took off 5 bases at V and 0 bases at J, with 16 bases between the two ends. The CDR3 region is CASSPHQRVANYGYTF. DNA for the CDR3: TGTGCCAGCAGTCCCCACCAGAGGGTCGCTAACTATGGCTACACCTTC.

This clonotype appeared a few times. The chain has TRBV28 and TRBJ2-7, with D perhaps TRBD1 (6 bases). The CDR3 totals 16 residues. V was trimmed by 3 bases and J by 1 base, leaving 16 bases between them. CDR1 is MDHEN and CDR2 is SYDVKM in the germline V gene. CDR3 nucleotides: TGTGCCAGCAGTTTCACCCTCCAGGGGCTGTCCTACGAGCAGTACTTC. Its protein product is CASSFTLQGLSYEQYF.

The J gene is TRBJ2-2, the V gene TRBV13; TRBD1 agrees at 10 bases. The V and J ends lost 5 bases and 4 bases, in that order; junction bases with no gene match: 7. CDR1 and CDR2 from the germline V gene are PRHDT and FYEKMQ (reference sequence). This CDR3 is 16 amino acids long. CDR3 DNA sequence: TGTGCCAGCAGCCCCCCGGACAGGGGGGGCACCGGGGAGCTGTTTTTT. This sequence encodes CASSPPDRGGTGELFF.

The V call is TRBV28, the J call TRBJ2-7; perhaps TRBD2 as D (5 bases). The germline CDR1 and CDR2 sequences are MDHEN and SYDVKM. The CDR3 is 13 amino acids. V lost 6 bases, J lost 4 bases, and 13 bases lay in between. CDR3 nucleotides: TGTGCCAGCAGCTGGTTAACGGGGTACGAGCAGTACTTC. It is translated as CASSWLTGYEQYF.

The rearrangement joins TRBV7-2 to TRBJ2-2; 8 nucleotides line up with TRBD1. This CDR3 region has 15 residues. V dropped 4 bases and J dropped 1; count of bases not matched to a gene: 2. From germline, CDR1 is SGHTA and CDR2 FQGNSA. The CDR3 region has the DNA TGTGCCAGCAGCTCGGACAGGGAGAACACCGGGGAGCTGTTTTTT. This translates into CASSSDRENTGELFF.

The CDR3 nucleotides are TGCAGCGTTGGACAGGGGTCAGATACGCAGTATTTT. Encoded protein: CSVGQGSDTQYF. The chain has TRBV29-1 and TRBJ2-3; 8 bases match TRBD1. There are 12 residues in the CDR3. Germline V gives CDR1 SQVTM, CDR2 ANQGSEA. V trimming: 4 bases; J trimming: 4 bases; junction bases outside the gene matches: 1.

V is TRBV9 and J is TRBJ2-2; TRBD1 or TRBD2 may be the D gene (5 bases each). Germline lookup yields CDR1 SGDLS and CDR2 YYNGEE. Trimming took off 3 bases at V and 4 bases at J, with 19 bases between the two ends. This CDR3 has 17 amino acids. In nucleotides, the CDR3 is TGTGCCAGCAGCGCCAACCGGGGCGGGCCGGGCACCGGGGAGCTGTTTTTT. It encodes CASSANRGGPGTGELFF.

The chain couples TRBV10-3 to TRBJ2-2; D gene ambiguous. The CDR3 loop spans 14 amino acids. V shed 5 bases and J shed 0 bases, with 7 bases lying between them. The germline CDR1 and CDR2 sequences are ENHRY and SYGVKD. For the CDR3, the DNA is TGTGCCATCAGTTACATCGCGAACACCGGGGAGCTGTTTTTT. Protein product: CAISYIANTGELFF.

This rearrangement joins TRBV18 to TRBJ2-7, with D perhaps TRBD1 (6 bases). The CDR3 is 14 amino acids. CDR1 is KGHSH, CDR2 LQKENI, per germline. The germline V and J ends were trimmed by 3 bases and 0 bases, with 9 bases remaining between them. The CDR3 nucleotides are TGTGCCAGCTCACCGAAGACAGGCTCCTACGAGCAGTACTTC. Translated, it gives CASSPKTGSYEQYF.

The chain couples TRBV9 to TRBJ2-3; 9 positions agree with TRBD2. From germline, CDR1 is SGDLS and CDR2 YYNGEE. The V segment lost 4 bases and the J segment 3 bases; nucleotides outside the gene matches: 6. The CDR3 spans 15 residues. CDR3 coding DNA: TGTGCCAGCAGCCCCCGACTAGCGGAAACAGATACGCAGTATTTT. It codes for CASSPRLAETDTQYF.

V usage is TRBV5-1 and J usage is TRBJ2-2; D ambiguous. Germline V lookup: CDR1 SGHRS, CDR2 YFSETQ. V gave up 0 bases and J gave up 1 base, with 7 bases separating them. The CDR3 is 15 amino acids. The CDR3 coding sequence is TGCGCCAGCAGCTTGGCCTTCGGGAACACCGGGGAGCTGTTTTTT. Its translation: CASSLAFGNTGELFF.

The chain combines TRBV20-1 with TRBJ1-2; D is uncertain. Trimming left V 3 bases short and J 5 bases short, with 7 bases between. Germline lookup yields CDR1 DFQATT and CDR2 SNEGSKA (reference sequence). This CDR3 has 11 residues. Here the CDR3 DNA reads TGCAGTGCTAGGGGCCGGTATGGCTACACCTTC. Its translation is CSARGRYGYTF.

The CDR3 is CSARDPRTGGNTEAFF. Written as DNA, the CDR3 is TGCAGTGCTAGAGATCCCCGGACAGGGGGGAACACTGAAGCTTTCTTT. The rearrangement links TRBV20-1 to TRBJ1-1; 10 bases are a match to TRBD1. From germline, CDR1 is DFQATT and CDR2 SNEGSKA (reference sequence). This CDR3 comprises 16 residues. With V trimmed by 0 bases and J by 1 base, 5 bases remained unmatched.

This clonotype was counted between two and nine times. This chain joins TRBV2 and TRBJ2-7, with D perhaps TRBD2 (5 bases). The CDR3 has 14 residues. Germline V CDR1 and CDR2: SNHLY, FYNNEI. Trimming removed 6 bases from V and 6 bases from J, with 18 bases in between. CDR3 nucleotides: TGTGCCAGCAGGGAGGCCGAGGAGAGTGGCGAGCAGTACTTC. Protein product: CASREAEESGEQYF.

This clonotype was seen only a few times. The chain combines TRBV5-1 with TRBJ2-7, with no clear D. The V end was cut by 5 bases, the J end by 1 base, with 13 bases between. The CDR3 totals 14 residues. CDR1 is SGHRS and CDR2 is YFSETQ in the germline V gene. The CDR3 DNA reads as TGCGCCAGCAGTTCCGGACCCCCGTCCTACGAGCAGTACTTC. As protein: CASSSGPPSYEQYF. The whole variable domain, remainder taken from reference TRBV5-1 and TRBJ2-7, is KAGVTQTPRYLIKTRGQQVTLSCSPISGHRSVSWYQQTPGQGLQFLFEYFSETQRNKGNFPGRFSGRQFSNSRSEMNVSTLELGDSALYLCASSSGPPSYEQYFGPGTRLTVT.

CDR3 nucleotide sequence: TGCAGTGCTAGAAGACCGGGGTCCGGAGCTTTCTTT. This translates into CSARRPGSGAFF. The chain combines TRBV20-1 with TRBJ1-1; D gene uncertain. Trimming pared 2 bases from V and 10 bases from J, leaving 14 bases between. The germline gives CDR1 DFQATT, CDR2 SNEGSKA (reference sequence). CDR3 length: 12 residues.

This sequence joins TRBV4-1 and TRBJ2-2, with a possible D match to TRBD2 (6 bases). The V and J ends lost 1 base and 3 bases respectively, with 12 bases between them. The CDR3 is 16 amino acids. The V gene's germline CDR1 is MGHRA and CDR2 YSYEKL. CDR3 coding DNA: TGCGCCAGCAGCCAAGGTCGTCGGAGGGACACCGGGGAGCTGTTTTTT. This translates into CASSQGRRRDTGELFF.

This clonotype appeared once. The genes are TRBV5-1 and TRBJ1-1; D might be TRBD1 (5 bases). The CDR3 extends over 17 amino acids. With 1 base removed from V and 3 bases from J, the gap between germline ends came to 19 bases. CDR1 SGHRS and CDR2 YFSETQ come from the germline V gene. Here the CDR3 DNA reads TGCGCCAGCAGCTTGCCGCCGGGGGGAGGATCGGACACTGAAGCTTTCTTT. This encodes CASSLPPGGGSDTEAFF.